This TCR beta chain was recorded in a study of blood T cell repertoires in COVID-19. Overall study context: Italy, Spain and the United States were the sources of the convalescent and acute COVID-19 samples. The cDNA or gDNA used as material had been derived from T cells, B-cell-depleted T cells, or PBMCs.

Per the study methods: Reference gene primer amplification in the assay estimated nucleated cell counts. Sequencing used immunoSEQ multiplex PCR; TCRdb keeps in-frame clones, though not all of them. The V and J calls and clone size were taken over from that table, and D and trimming were inferred from the DNA. In the table there are about 50,000 clones, about 90% of which are singletons. V was clipped by 4 bases and J by 5 bases; unmatched bases: 8. This CDR3 has 14 residues. Germline V gives CDR1 GTSNPN, CDR2 SVGIG (reference sequence). The sequenced sample consisted of peripheral blood. The chain links TRBV30 to TRBJ2-5; 9 nucleotides agree with TRBD2. This TCR was sampled from a human donor in a cohort sampled during active COVID-19. The CDR3 DNA reads TGTGCCTGGAACGGGGGACTAGCCCTGGAGACCCAGTACTTC. It yields the protein CAWNGGLALETQYF. Supplemented by reference TRBV30 and TRBJ2-5, the full variable domain reads SQTIHQWPATLVQPVGSPLSLECTVEGTSNPNLYWYRQAAGRGLQLLFYSVGIGQISSEVPQNLSASRPQDRQFILSSKKLLLSDSGFYLCAWNGGLALETQYFGPGTRLLVL.